The 13 T cell receptor beta chains below were found in one sample sequenced in a study of chemoradiotherapy in HPV16-positive cancers. Profiling relied on immunoSEQ multiplex PCR, and the TCRdb table lists in-frame clones only, not all of them. This sample has some 70,000 clones; around nine tenths occur once, and the top ten carry more than 3.5%. Here the sequenced sample was blood, taken from a patient who underwent chemoradiotherapy. These receptors were obtained from a human donor with HPV-associated anogenital cancer.

The chain is built from TRBV7-9 and TRBJ2-1; D tentatively fits TRBD1 or TRBD2 (6 bases each). The V and J ends lost 3 bases and 8 bases respectively, with 17 bases between them. Looked up from germline, CDR1 is SEHNR and CDR2 is FQNEAQ (reference sequence). The CDR3 length is 15 residues. The chain's CDR3 is CASSFGGGSNYEQFF. Here the CDR3 DNA reads TGTGCCAGCAGCTTCGGAGGGGGGAGTAACTATGAGCAGTTCTTC.

This chain uses TRBV2 with TRBJ2-7, with unresolved D. The V and J ends lost 9 bases and 4 bases respectively, with 10 bases between them. There are 11 residues in the CDR3. The V gene's germline CDR1 is SNHLY and CDR2 FYNNEI. In nucleotides, the CDR3 is TGTGCCAGTCGTTCGGCTTACGAGCAGTACTTC. As protein: CASRSAYEQYF. The whole variable domain, filled in from reference TRBV2 and TRBJ2-7, reads EPEVTQTPSHQVTQMGQEVILRCVPISNHLYFYWYRQILGQKVEFLVSFYNNEISEKSEIFDDQFSVERPDGSNFTLKIRSTKLEDSAMYFCASRSAYEQYFGPGTRLTVT.

The chain joins TRBV5-1 to TRBJ2-5, with 10 bases fitting TRBD1. Germline loops: CDR1 SGHRS, CDR2 YFSETQ. The CDR3 is made up of 14 amino acids. With V trimmed by 5 bases and J by 5 bases, 6 bases remained unmatched. The CDR3 nucleotides are TGCGCCAGCAGATTGACAGGGGGCAAGGAGACCCAGTACTTC. Translation: CASRLTGGKETQYF.

The chain combines TRBV28 with TRBJ2-3; 10 bases are shared with TRBD1. V lost 3 bases to trimming and J lost 6 bases; unmatched junction nucleotides: 6. The CDR3 is 15 residues long. The germline V gene has CDR1 MDHEN and CDR2 SYDVKM. CDR3 nucleotide sequence: TGTGCCAGCAGTTTTGGGACAGGGGCACATGATACGCAGTATTTT. The encoded protein is CASSFGTGAHDTQYF.

The J gene is TRBJ1-1, the V gene TRBV18; a possible D gene is TRBD1 (5 bases). The CDR3 spans 14 residues. The germline V and J ends were trimmed by 6 bases and 0 bases, with 11 bases remaining between them. Germline values: CDR1 KGHSH, CDR2 LQKENI. CDR3 DNA sequence: TGTGCCAGCTCGCCGCAGGGCATGAACACTGAAGCTTTCTTT. Residues: CASSPQGMNTEAFF. The full variable domain, rest sourced from reference TRBV18 and TRBJ1-1, is NAGVMQNPRHLVRRRGQEARLRCSPMKGHSHVYWYRQLPEEGLKFMVYLQKENIIDESGMPKERFSAEFPKEGPSILRIQQVVRGDSAAYFCASSPQGMNTEAFFGQGTRLTVV.

The V gene is TRBV29-1, the J gene TRBJ1-4; D possibly corresponds to TRBD1 (6 bases). Per germline, CDR1 SQVTM and CDR2 ANQGSEA. The germline V and J ends were trimmed by 0 bases and 15 bases, with 11 bases remaining between them. This CDR3 has 11 residues. The CDR3 region has the DNA TGCAGCGTTGAAGACGGTAGGGGGGTGTTTTTT. Translation gives CSVEDGRGVFF.

The rearrangement joins TRBV28 to TRBJ2-5, with 13 bases matching TRBD2. Losses at the gene ends were 6 bases for V and 5 bases for J; bases not matched to a gene: 6. CDR3 length: 15 residues. Germline CDR1 MDHEN, CDR2 SYDVKM. CDR3 in amino acids: CASSPRTSGSETQYF. The CDR3 bases are TGTGCCAGCAGCCCCCGGACTAGCGGGAGCGAGACCCAGTACTTC.

The gene calls are TRBV6-1 and TRBJ1-1; tentative D call: TRBD1 (6 bases). Germline-derived CDR1 and CDR2 are MNHNS and SASEGT. This CDR3 has 12 residues. V was shortened by 7 bases and J by 6 bases, with 12 bases between the two germline ends. The CDR3: CASIGTRPEAFF. As DNA, the CDR3 is TGTGCCAGCATCGGGACACGCCCTGAAGCTTTCTTT.

This chain connects TRBV4-1 to TRBJ2-7; D gene uncertain. Germline lookup yields CDR1 MGHRA and CDR2 YSYEKL. The CDR3 loop spans 15 amino acids. V dropped 0 bases and J dropped 5 bases, with 14 bases sitting between them. The CDR3 DNA reads TGCGCCAGCAGCCAAGAGCGTGCCTCTGTAGACGAGCAGTACTTC. Translating gives CASSQERASVDEQYF.

The V and J genes are TRBV5-4 and TRBJ2-3, with D possibly matching TRBD2 (7 bases). This CDR3 is built from 16 residues. V was trimmed by 4 bases and J by 4 bases, leaving 19 bases between them. CDR1 and CDR2 from the germline V gene are SGHNT and YYREEE (reference sequence). Written as DNA, the CDR3 is TGTGCCAGCAGCACCCCCCGGGGCGGGGGCGCAGATACGCAGTATTTT. Translation gives CASSTPRGGGADTQYF.

The chain employs TRBV18 and TRBJ1-3, with D unclear. Trimming pared 1 base from V and 0 bases from J, leaving 13 bases between. This CDR3 is built from 17 residues. Germline V gene lookup returns CDR1 KGHSH and CDR2 LQKENI. The CDR3 DNA reads as TGTGCCAGCTCACCACAGGGAGGCGGCCTCTCTGGAAACACCATATATTTT. It translates to CASSPQGGGLSGNTIYF.

The chain carries TRBV19 and TRBJ2-5, with a tentative D call TRBD1 (6 bases). Per germline, CDR1 LNHDA and CDR2 SQIVND (reference sequence). The V gene lost 6 bases and the J gene lost 5 bases, with 13 bases spanning the gap. The CDR3 sequence is 13 residues long. In nucleotides, the CDR3 is TGTGCCAGTAGCAACAGGGATGGGGAGACCCAGTACTTC. Its translation is CASSNRDGETQYF.

V and J are TRBV4-1 and TRBJ1-1; TRBD1 is a possible D gene (6 bases). V gave up 2 bases and J gave up 3 bases, with 22 bases separating them. Germline V gene data show CDR1 as MGHRA and CDR2 as YSYEKL. The CDR3 totals 18 residues. CDR3 loop: CASSQILDWGAKDTEAFF. The CDR3 DNA reads TGCGCCAGCAGCCAAATACTCGACTGGGGGGCTAAGGACACTGAAGCTTTCTTT.